This T cell receptor (beta chain) is from a study of radiotherapy plus CTLA-4 blockade in lung cancer. Overall study context: Patients showed objective responses in 18% of cases, and disease control was achieved by 30% to 35%. Study-level points and caveats: Some TCR clones had been derived from tumors. These clones expanded in peripheral blood after radiotherapy plus ipilimumab.

Treatment of patients with chemo-refractory metastatic non-small-cell lung cancer consisted of focal radiation plus CTLA-4 blockade with ipilimumab. There are 12 residues in the CDR3. V lost 4 bases, J lost 3 bases, and 7 bases lay in between. Germline V gives CDR1 SGHTA, CDR2 FQGNSA. As to this clone: Its antigen remains unknown.

Libraries were prepared by immunoSEQ multiplex PCR; TCRdb keeps only in-frame clonotypes and omits some of them. The sample includes tens of thousands of clones, roughly 76% of them seen just once. The chain employs TRBV7-2 and TRBJ2-7; no reliable D call. The receptor was isolated from a human donor with non-small cell lung cancer who had a complete response to radiotherapy plus ipilimumab. The specimen comprised peripheral blood, sampled from a patient treated with radiotherapy plus ipilimumab. Written as DNA, the CDR3 is TGTGCCAGCAGCTCCAGGCGCTACGAGCAGTACTTC. Translating it yields CASSSRRYEQYF.